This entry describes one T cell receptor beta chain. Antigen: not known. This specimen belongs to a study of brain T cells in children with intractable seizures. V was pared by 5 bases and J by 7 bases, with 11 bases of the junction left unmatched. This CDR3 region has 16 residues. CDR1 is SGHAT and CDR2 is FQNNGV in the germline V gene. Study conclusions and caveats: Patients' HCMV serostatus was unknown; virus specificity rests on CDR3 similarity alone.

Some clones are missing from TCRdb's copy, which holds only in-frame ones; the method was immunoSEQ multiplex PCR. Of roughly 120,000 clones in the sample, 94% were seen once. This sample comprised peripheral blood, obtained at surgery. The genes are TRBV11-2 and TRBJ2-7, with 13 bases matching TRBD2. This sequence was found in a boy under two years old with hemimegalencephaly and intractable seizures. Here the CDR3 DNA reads TGTGCCAGCAGCACCCTCGGACTAGCGGGAGAAAGGGAGCAGTACTTC. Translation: CASSTLGLAGEREQYF. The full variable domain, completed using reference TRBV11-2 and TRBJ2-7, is EAGVAQSPRYKIIEKRQSVAFWCNPISGHATLYWYQQILGQGPKLLIQFQNNGVVDDSQLPKDRFSAERLKGVDSTLKIQPAKLEDSAVYLCASSTLGLAGEREQYFGPGTRLTVT.